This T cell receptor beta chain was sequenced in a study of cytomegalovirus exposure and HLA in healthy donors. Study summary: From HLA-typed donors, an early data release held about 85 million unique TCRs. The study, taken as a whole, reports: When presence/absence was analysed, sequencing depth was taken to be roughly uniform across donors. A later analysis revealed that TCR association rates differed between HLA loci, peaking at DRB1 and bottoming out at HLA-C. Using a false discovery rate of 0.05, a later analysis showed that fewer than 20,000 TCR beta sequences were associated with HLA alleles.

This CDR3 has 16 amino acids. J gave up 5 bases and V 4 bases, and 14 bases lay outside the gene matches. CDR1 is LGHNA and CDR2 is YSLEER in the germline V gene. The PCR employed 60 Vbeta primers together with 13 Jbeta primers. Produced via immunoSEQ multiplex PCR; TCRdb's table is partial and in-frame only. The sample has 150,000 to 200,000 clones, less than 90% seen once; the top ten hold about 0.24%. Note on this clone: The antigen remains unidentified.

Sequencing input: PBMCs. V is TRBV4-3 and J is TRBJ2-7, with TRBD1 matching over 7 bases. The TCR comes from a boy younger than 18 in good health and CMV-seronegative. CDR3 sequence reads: CASSLTRTGTAHEQYF. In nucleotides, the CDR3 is TGCGCCAGCAGCCTAACTCGCACCGGGACAGCCCACGAGCAGTACTTC.